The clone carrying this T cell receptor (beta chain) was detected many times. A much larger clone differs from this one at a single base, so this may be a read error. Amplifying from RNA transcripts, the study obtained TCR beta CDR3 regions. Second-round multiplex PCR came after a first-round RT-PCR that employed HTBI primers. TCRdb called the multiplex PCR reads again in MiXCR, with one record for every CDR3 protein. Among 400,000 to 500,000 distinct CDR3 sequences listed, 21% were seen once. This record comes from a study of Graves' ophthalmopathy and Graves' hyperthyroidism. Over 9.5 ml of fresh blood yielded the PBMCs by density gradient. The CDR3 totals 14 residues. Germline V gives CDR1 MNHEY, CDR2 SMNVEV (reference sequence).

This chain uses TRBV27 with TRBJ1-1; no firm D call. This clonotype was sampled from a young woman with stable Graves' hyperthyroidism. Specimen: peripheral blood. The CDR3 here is CASTPGGSGRVASF. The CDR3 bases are TGTGCCAGCACCCCAGGCGGATCGGGAAGGGTAGCTTCCTTT.